A selection of T cell receptor beta chains follows, all from one sample in a study of blood T cell repertoires in COVID-19. Some clones are missing from TCRdb's copy, which holds only in-frame ones; the method was immunoSEQ multiplex PCR. The sample has around 290,000 clones, around 90% seen once. The sample taken for sequencing was PBMCs or T cells enriched from blood (not recorded which). The receptors were sampled from a woman in her 40s who had recovered from COVID-19. The CDR3 runs from the conserved cysteine through the conserved F or W. A D gene is named only where the DNA matches it firmly. The size of a clone is reported for some rows only, either as once, few or many, or as a class for expanded clones.

d_call,v_call,clone_size,j_call,cdr3_nt,cdr3_aa
.,TRBV5-6,.,TRBJ1-4,TGTGCCAGCAGCTTTCGACTCCCGACGGTGACTAATGAAAAACTGTTTTTT,CASSFRLPTVTNEKLFF
.,TRBV15,.,TRBJ1-2,TGTGCCACCAGCAGAGGGGTTGGAGGCTATGGCTACACCTTC,CATSRGVGGYGYTF
.,TRBV7-9,.,TRBJ1-2,TGTGCCAGCAGCCCAAATAGAGGGGGGGCTATGCACTATGGCTACACCTTC,CASSPNRGGAMHYGYTF
.,TRBV4-2,.,TRBJ2-3,TGTGCCAGCAGCCAAGGTAAAGACACGGATACGCAGTATTTT,CASSQGKDTDTQYF
TRBD2,TRBV6-6,.,TRBJ2-1,TGTGCCAGCAGTTACTCCGCTAGCGGGGGGGCCGGGCAGTTCTTC,CASSYSASGGAGQFF
.,TRBV7-2,.,TRBJ2-7,TGTGCCAGCAGTCAGTCATCCACCTACGAGCAGTACTTC,CASSQSSTYEQYF
.,TRBV5-1,.,TRBJ2-2,TGCGCCAGCAGCTTGGGACAGCCCACCGGGGAGCTGTTTTTT,CASSLGQPTGELFF
.,TRBV11-2,.,TRBJ1-4,TGTGCCAGCAGCGCAGTCCGGGGGGAAAAACTGTTTTTT,CASSAVRGEKLFF
TRBD1,TRBV19,.,TRBJ1-5,TGTGCCAGTAGTACTTTCGGACAGGGTGGGCGCAATCAGCCCCAGCATTTT,CASSTFGQGGRNQPQHF
TRBD2,TRBV27,.,TRBJ2-2,TGTGCCAGCAGTACCCACATACCGGGACTAGCGGGAATCACCGGGGAGCTGTTTTTT,CASSTHIPGLAGITGELFF
TRBD1,TRBV12-5,.,TRBJ1-1,TGTGCTAGTGGTTTGTCGACAGGGGGTAAATGGGGCACTGAAGCTTTCTTT,CASGLSTGGKWGTEAFF
TRBD2,TRBV6-1,.,TRBJ2-7,TGTGCCAGCAGTGACCCGGGACTAGTTTCCTACGAGCAGTACTTC,CASSDPGLVSYEQYF
TRBD2,TRBV27,.,TRBJ2-3,TGTGCCAGCAGCAGACTAGCGGGGGGCCACCTAAACACCACAGATACGCAGTATTTT,CASSRLAGGHLNTTDTQYF
TRBD1,TRBV5-1,once,TRBJ2-1,TGCGCCAGCAGCTTGGGTGGGGACAGGGCAGGCAATGAGCAGTTCTTC,CASSLGGDRAGNEQFF
TRBD2,TRBV7-3,once,TRBJ2-3,TGTGCCAGCAGCTTGGGGACTAGCGTAGATACGCAGTATTTT,CASSLGTSVDTQYF
TRBD1,TRBV2,.,TRBJ1-1,TGTGCCAGCAGGGGACAGTATAACACTGAAGCTTTCTTT,CASRGQYNTEAFF
.,TRBV11-2,.,TRBJ2-5,TGTGCCAGCAGCGTGTCGGCGGCTAGGGAGACCCAGTACTTC,CASSVSAARETQYF
.,TRBV9,.,TRBJ1-2,TGTGCCAGCAGCGTAGAGTTCCAGGGTGGCTACACCTTC,CASSVEFQGGYTF
.,TRBV2,.,TRBJ1-1,TGTGCCAGCAGTGGAGGGATTCCGGGGGAAGAAGCTTTCTTT,CASSGGIPGEEAFF
TRBD1,TRBV13,.,TRBJ1-2,TGTGCCAGCAGCTTAGGACAGGGGGCTTCAGGAGGCTACACCTTC,CASSLGQGASGGYTF
TRBD1,TRBV27,.,TRBJ1-5,TGTGCCAGCAGTTCACAGGGGACGGGGCAGCCCCAGCATTTT,CASSSQGTGQPQHF
.,TRBV2,once,TRBJ2-5,TGTGCCAGCACCCTGGGGGGTGAAGAGACCCAGTACTTC,CASTLGGEETQYF
TRBD2,TRBV24-1,.,TRBJ2-3,TGTGCCACCAGTGCTAGCGGGACATCAGATACGCAGTATTTT,CATSASGTSDTQYF
.,TRBV18,.,TRBJ2-1,TGTGCCAGCTCACCCACTCGCTCCTACAATGAGCAGTTCTTC,CASSPTRSYNEQFF
.,TRBV6-5,.,TRBJ1-2,TGTGCCAGCAGCTCCGTTCGGTCCTATGGCTACACCTTC,CASSSVRSYGYTF
TRBD2,TRBV4-1,.,TRBJ2-3,TGCGCCAGCAGCCCAACTCGACTAGCGGGAGTGGTAGATACGCAGTATTTT,CASSPTRLAGVVDTQYF
.,TRBV5-1,few,TRBJ1-1,TGCGCCAGCAGCTTGGAGGGGGTGACCACTGAAGCTTTCTTT,CASSLEGVTTEAFF
.,TRBV7-9,.,TRBJ2-1,TGTGCCAGCAGCTTAACTCCAATTGGGCAGTTCTTC,CASSLTPIGQFF
.,TRBV6-5,.,TRBJ2-2,TGTGCCAGCAGCCTCGGGGAGGGGGTCGGCGGGGAGCTGTTTTTT,CASSLGEGVGGELFF
TRBD1,TRBV24-1,.,TRBJ2-1,TGTGCCACCAGTGATCCAGGACAGGGAGACAATGAGCAGTTCTTC,CATSDPGQGDNEQFF
.,TRBV6-1,.,TRBJ1-2,TGTGCCAGCAGTGAGGGGCACTATGGCTACACCTTC,CASSEGHYGYTF
.,TRBV5-1,.,TRBJ2-5,TGCGCCAGCAGCGTGGGACAAAATCAAGAGACCCAGTACTTC,CASSVGQNQETQYF
.,TRBV18,.,TRBJ2-3,TGTGCCAGCTCACCACCGGGGCGTACAGATACGCAGTATTTT,CASSPPGRTDTQYF
.,TRBV12-5,.,TRBJ1-5,TGTGCTAGTGGTCCCACTGGACAGCTCAATCAGCCCCAGCATTTT,CASGPTGQLNQPQHF
TRBD2,TRBV7-9,once,TRBJ2-2,TGTGCCAGCAGCTTAGGTAGCGGGAGGAGTGCCGGGGAGCTGTTTTTT,CASSLGSGRSAGELFF
TRBD2,TRBV19,few,TRBJ2-5,TGTGCCAGTAGTGACTACGGGACTAGCGAAGAGACCCAGTACTTC,CASSDYGTSEETQYF
TRBD1,TRBV30,few,TRBJ1-3,TGTGCCTGGATTCGGGACAGGGGGCCTGGAAACACCATATATTTT,CAWIRDRGPGNTIYF
.,TRBV6-5,.,TRBJ1-5,TGTGCCAGCAGCCTTGCCGTTGTCGGGGATCAGCCCCAGCATTTT,CASSLAVVGDQPQHF
.,TRBV30,.,TRBJ1-5,TGTGCCTGGAGCAGGGTCAATCAGCCCCAGCATTTT,CAWSRVNQPQHF
.,TRBV19,.,TRBJ2-5,TGTGCCAGTAGTAATGTCAACCAAGAGACCCAGTACTTC,CASSNVNQETQYF
.,TRBV7-9,.,TRBJ2-2,TGTGCCAGCAGCTTACACAGGGCAGGAGCCGGGGAGCTGTTTTTT,CASSLHRAGAGELFF
TRBD1,TRBV27,.,TRBJ2-1,TGTGCCAGCAGCTTGACAGGGCCAGGTGACGAGCAGTTCTTC,CASSLTGPGDEQFF
.,TRBV6-5,.,TRBJ1-6,TGTGCCAGCAGTTACGAGGGAAGCTCCTATAATTCACCCCTCCACTTT,CASSYEGSSYNSPLHF
.,TRBV19,.,TRBJ1-3,TGTGCCAGTAGTATTGGAGGAGCAGGAAACACCATATATTTT,CASSIGGAGNTIYF
.,TRBV7-2,once,TRBJ2-7,TGTGCCAGCAGCTCTAACGCCTACGAGCAGTACTTC,CASSSNAYEQYF
.,TRBV4-1,.,TRBJ2-1,TGCGCCAGCAGCCACCCCAAAGGAGCCTACAATGAGCAGTTCTTC,CASSHPKGAYNEQFF
TRBD1,TRBV6-5,.,TRBJ1-3,TGTGCCAGCAGTCCAGGGGGGGGAAACACCATATATTTT,CASSPGGGNTIYF
.,TRBV7-2,.,TRBJ1-5,TGTGCCAGCAGCTTTTATTTTGATCAGCCCCAGCATTTT,CASSFYFDQPQHF
.,TRBV18,.,TRBJ1-1,TGTGCCAGCTCACCGGCGGGTTACACTGAAGCTTTCTTT,CASSPAGYTEAFF
.,TRBV5-8,.,TRBJ2-5,TGTGCCAGCAGCCCATACAGGGTTCAAGAGACCCAGTACTTC,CASSPYRVQETQYF
.,TRBV2,.,TRBJ1-5,TGTGCCAGCAGTGAAGGCCAGAATAGCAATCAGCCCCAGCATTTT,CASSEGQNSNQPQHF
.,TRBV18,.,TRBJ1-1,TGTGCCAGCTCACCACCATCCAGGCGGGCTGAAGCTTTCTTT,CASSPPSRRAEAFF
.,TRBV19,.,TRBJ1-2,TGTGCCAGTACCCCGCAGGCAGCTAACTATGGCTACACCTTC,CASTPQAANYGYTF
TRBD2,TRBV9,.,TRBJ2-3,TGTGCCAGCAGCCAACGGCCTAGCGGGGGGGGCACAGATACGCAGTATTTT,CASSQRPSGGGTDTQYF
TRBD1,TRBV11-2,.,TRBJ1-1,TGTGCCAGCAGCTTAGTGACAGGGCTGAACACTGAAGCTTTCTTT,CASSLVTGLNTEAFF
.,TRBV6-5,.,TRBJ1-1,TGTGCCAGCAGTTATAATCAGAGGGCTGACACTGAAGCTTTCTTT,CASSYNQRADTEAFF
.,TRBV19,.,TRBJ1-5,TGTGCCAGTAGCCATCGGAAATCGGGGGGGGCAGCCTACAATCAGCCCCAGCATTTT,CASSHRKSGGAAYNQPQHF